Listed here are 19 T cell receptor beta chains from one sample, sequenced in a study of T-cell memory formation after mild COVID-19 (dated by TCRdb to about 2021). To prepare the library, 5' RACE was applied. These reads were obtained on an Illumina NovaSeq 6000. Using fastp trimming at Q25 and MiXCR clonotype assembly, TCRdb reanalyzed the public sequencing data and kept in-frame beta chains. CDR3 protein duplicates are merged, each entry listing the most common genes and DNA. Here the sample has 450,000 or so distinct CDR3 sequences; approximately 23% occur a single time. The ten largest clones represent around 13% of the sample. Material: PBMCs or a T cell subset sorted from them (not recorded which). The source is an adult woman who had mild COVID-19 (a few samples of this study predate the infection). The sample titles of this study are shuffled in the database, so cell type and time point are left out; the donor was told from shared clones.

The rearrangement joins TRBV19 to TRBJ2-2; D perhaps matches TRBD2 (5 bases). Germline-derived CDR1 and CDR2 are LNHDA and SQIVND (reference sequence). Trimming pared 5 bases from V and 4 bases from J, leaving 11 bases between. CDR3 length: 14 residues. The CDR3 DNA reads TGTGCCAGTAGTCACCGCGAGGGCACCGGGGAGCTGTTTTTT. Its translation is CASSHREGTGELFF. The full variable domain, its missing parts supplied by reference TRBV19 and TRBJ2-2, is DGGITQSPKYLFRKEGQNVTLSCEQNLNHDAMYWYRQDPGQGLRLIYYSQIVNDFQKGDIAEGYSVSREKKESFPLTVTSAQKNPTAFYLCASSHREGTGELFFGEGSRLTVL.

In its sample, this clonotype was seen a few times. The chain has TRBV6-1 and TRBJ1-2; TRBD1 is a possible D gene (6 bases). The CDR3 spans 13 residues. Deletions cut 5 bases from V and 8 bases from J, with 15 bases between. Germline lookup yields CDR1 MNHNS and CDR2 SASEGT. In nucleotides, the CDR3 is TGTGCCAGCAGTATACAGGGCCTCCTGGGCTACACCTTC. Residues: CASSIQGLLGYTF.

This clonotype occurred a few times. The genes are TRBV7-2 and TRBJ2-2; TRBD1 matches 9 bases. Germline lookup yields CDR1 SGHTA and CDR2 FQGNSA. CDR3 length: 15 amino acids. The trim removed 4 bases at V and 4 bases at J, leaving 4 bases unmatched. CDR3 loop: CASSWDRVGTGELFF. Written as DNA, the CDR3 is TGTGCCAGCAGCTGGGACAGGGTTGGCACCGGGGAGCTGTTTTTT.

A remark on this clonotype: At one boundary the junction diverges from the germline segment, which might be a read error. The rearrangement links TRBV7-2 to TRBJ2-7; tentative D call: TRBD1 (6 bases). Germline V lookup: CDR1 SGHTA, CDR2 FQGNSA. CDR3 length: 14 residues. CDR3 protein: CDSSLGQRSYEQYF. The CDR3 nucleotides are TGTGACAGCAGCCTTGGACAGCGCTCCTACGAGCAGTACTTC.

V is TRBV6-1 and J is TRBJ2-1; 10 bases map to TRBD1. Per the germline V gene, CDR1 is MNHNS and CDR2 is SASEGT. The ends lost 4 bases at V and 4 bases at J; junction bases unmatched: 13. The length of the CDR3 is 18 residues. The CDR3, as DNA: TGTGCCAGCAGTGCCGGGACAGGGGCCGTGAACCCTTACAATGAGCAGTTCTTC. Its translation is CASSAGTGAVNPYNEQFF.

V and J are TRBV20-1 and TRBJ2-3; 8 bases agree with TRBD2. V shed 7 bases, J shed 2 bases, and the junction held 5 bases outside the gene matches. Looked up from germline, CDR1 is DFQATT and CDR2 is SNEGSKA (reference sequence). The CDR3 covers 13 residues. The CDR3 region is CSGGGFLTDTQYF. For the CDR3, the DNA is TGCAGTGGCGGGGGGTTCCTCACAGATACGCAGTATTTT.

This clonotype was counted a few times. The chain employs TRBV12-3 or TRBV12-4 and TRBJ2-5; 7 bases align to TRBD1. The CDR3 runs to 14 residues. The junction had 12 bases not matched to a gene; V was cut back by 5 bases and J by 9 bases. The CDR3 nucleotides read TGTGCCAGCAGTAAAGTACAGAAAAGGGGGCCCCAGTACTTC. Amino acid sequence: CASSKVQKRGPQYF.

The sample holds one count of this clonotype. The CDR3 DNA reads as TGTGCCAGCTCACCCGTCGAGGGAGTTACCGGGGAGCTGTTTTTT. Translating gives CASSPVEGVTGELFF. The gene calls are TRBV18 and TRBJ2-2; possible D gene TRBD2, 5 bases. Germline assignment: CDR1 KGHSH and CDR2 LQKENI. V was shortened by 3 bases and J by 5 bases, with 13 bases between the two germline ends. This CDR3 region has 15 residues.

The V and J genes are TRBV20-1 and TRBJ2-7; D is undetermined. CDR3 length: 14 amino acids. The V and J ends lost 4 bases and 0 bases respectively, with 13 bases between them. Germline CDR1 is DFQATT and CDR2 is SNEGSKA (reference sequence). The CDR3 is CSANVGARSYEQYF. The CDR3 DNA follows: TGCAGTGCTAATGTCGGCGCGCGCTCCTACGAGCAGTACTTC.

CDR3 amino acids: CASSAPGQGAYEQYF. CDR3 nucleotide sequence: TGTGCCAGCAGTGCACCGGGACAGGGGGCTTACGAGCAGTACTTC. The chain combines TRBV6-6 with TRBJ2-7, with 12 bases fitting TRBD1. Germline-derived CDR1 and CDR2 are MNHNY and SVGAGI (reference sequence). The CDR3 length is 15 residues. V was clipped by 5 bases and J by 4 bases; unmatched bases: 6.

The V gene is TRBV6-2 or TRBV6-3, the J gene TRBJ2-6; TRBD1 might be the D (5 bases). V lost 2 bases to trimming and J lost 0 bases, with 11 bases between them. This CDR3 contains 17 residues. Germline V CDR1 and CDR2: MNHEY, SVGEGT. CDR3 loop: CASSYTGRLSGANVLTF. The CDR3 region has the DNA TGTGCCAGCAGTTACACAGGTCGGCTCTCTGGGGCCAACGTCCTGACTTTC.

This clonotype turned up a few times. The chain couples TRBV11-1 to TRBJ2-7; D is ambiguous. The CDR3 sequence is 15 residues long. CDR1 and CDR2 (germline): SGHAT, FQDESV (reference sequence). Trimming left V 0 bases short and J 3 bases short, with 12 bases between. CDR3 residues: CASSLALSSSYEQYF. CDR3 bases: TGTGCCAGCAGCTTAGCGTTGTCATCCAGCTACGAGCAGTACTTC.

The V call is TRBV20-1, the J call TRBJ2-3; 10 positions agree with TRBD2. Germline V gene lookup returns CDR1 DFQATT and CDR2 SNEGSKA (reference sequence). This CDR3 spans 19 amino acids. Trimming removed 0 bases from V and 3 bases from J; junction bases left unmatched: 15. CDR3 DNA: TGCAGTGCTAGAGATGTCCCTCTTCGACTAGCGGGTCGAACAGATACGCAGTATTTT. Protein product: CSARDVPLRLAGRTDTQYF.

This clonotype was detected only a few times. The rearrangement joins TRBV5-1 to TRBJ1-3, with D possibly TRBD1 on 6 matching bases. The V end lost 4 bases, the J end lost 4 bases, and 15 bases lay between the germline ends. Per germline, CDR1 SGHRS and CDR2 YFSETQ. The CDR3 spans 15 residues. The CDR3 nucleotides are TGCGCCAGCAGCCCGGACCAGGGGCTAGGAAACACCATATATTTT. Its translation is CASSPDQGLGNTIYF.

The chain uses TRBV24-1 and TRBJ2-3; unclear D gene. CDR1 and CDR2 (germline): KGHDR, SFDVKD. V lost 3 bases, J lost 6 bases, and 3 bases lay in between. This CDR3 is 11 amino acids long. This CDR3 reads CATSDPDTQYF. CDR3 nucleotides: TGTGCCACCAGTGATCCTGATACGCAGTATTTT.

This clonotype was seen just once. The rearrangement links TRBV29-1 to TRBJ1-2, with D possibly TRBD1 on 5 matching bases. Germline loops: CDR1 SQVTM, CDR2 ANQGSEA. This CDR3 is built from 12 residues. Deletions cut 4 bases from V and 2 bases from J, with 8 bases between. The CDR3 protein is CSVGGGNYGYTF. In DNA, the CDR3 is TGCAGCGTTGGTGGGGGAAACTATGGCTACACCTTC. Full variable domain (remainder filled in from reference TRBV29-1 and TRBJ1-2): SAVISQKPSRDICQRGTSLTIQCQVDSQVTMMFWYRQQPGQSLTLIATANQGSEATYESGFVIDKFPISRPNLTFSTLTVSNMSPEDSSIYLCSVGGGNYGYTFGSGTRLTVV.

In this sample, this clonotype turned up a few times. The V and J genes are TRBV5-1 and TRBJ1-1; D is perhaps TRBD1 (5 bases). The CDR3 contains 14 residues. The germline V gene encodes CDR1 SGHRS and CDR2 YFSETQ. V shed 2 bases and J shed 7 bases, with 15 bases lying between them. The CDR3 bases are TGCGCCAGCAGCTTTTTACGGGGGGGTGATGAAGCTTTCTTT. It yields the protein CASSFLRGGDEAFF.

The chain links TRBV24-1 to TRBJ2-7; 8 nucleotides match TRBD1. This CDR3 comprises 14 residues. The V segment lost 4 bases and the J segment 5 bases; nucleotides outside the gene matches: 6. In germline, CDR1 is KGHDR, CDR2 SFDVKD. The CDR3 nucleotides read TGTGCCACCAGTGACCCCGGGACAGGCGACGAGCAGTACTTC. Residues: CATSDPGTGDEQYF.

This clonotype was counted between two and nine times. V is TRBV7-3 and J is TRBJ2-3; a weak D match, TRBD2 (5 bases). Trimming took off 0 bases at V and 2 bases at J, with 9 bases between the two ends. The CDR3 is 15 amino acids. Germline assignment: CDR1 SGHTA and CDR2 FQGTGA. The CDR3 loop is CASSLTGLDTDTQYF. CDR3 coding DNA: TGTGCCAGCAGCTTAACTGGACTGGACACAGATACGCAGTATTTT.